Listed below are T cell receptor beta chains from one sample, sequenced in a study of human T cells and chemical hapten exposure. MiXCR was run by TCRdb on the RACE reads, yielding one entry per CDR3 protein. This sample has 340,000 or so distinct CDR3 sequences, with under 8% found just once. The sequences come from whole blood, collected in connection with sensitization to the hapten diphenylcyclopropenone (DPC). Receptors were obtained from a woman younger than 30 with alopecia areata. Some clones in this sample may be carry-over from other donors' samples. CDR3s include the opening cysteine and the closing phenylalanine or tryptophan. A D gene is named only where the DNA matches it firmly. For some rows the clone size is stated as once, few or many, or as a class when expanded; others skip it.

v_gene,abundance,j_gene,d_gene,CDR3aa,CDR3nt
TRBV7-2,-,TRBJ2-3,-,CASSLAGISTDTQYF,TGTGCCAGCAGCTTAGCGGGGATAAGCACAGATACGCAGTATTTT
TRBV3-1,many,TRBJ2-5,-,CASSQTLVRQETQYF,TGTGCCAGCAGCCAAACCCTAGTCCGCCAAGAGACCCAGTACTTC
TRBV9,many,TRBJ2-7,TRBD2,CASSVEGTSDAYEQYF,TGTGCCAGCAGCGTAGAAGGGACTAGCGATGCCTACGAGCAGTACTTC
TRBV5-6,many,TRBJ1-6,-,CASSFGTVNSPLHF,TGTGCCAGCAGCTTTGGGACTGTTAATTCACCCCTCCACTTT
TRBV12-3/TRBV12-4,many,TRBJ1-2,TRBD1,CASALDRGLGYTF,TGTGCCAGCGCCCTGGACAGGGGGCTCGGCTACACCTTC
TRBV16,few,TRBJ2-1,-,CASSLNRVGNEQFF,TGTGCCAGCAGCCTCAACAGGGTAGGCAATGAGCAGTTCTTC
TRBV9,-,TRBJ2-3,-,CASSVGQFSTDTQYF,TGTGCCAGCAGCGTAGGGCAGTTTAGCACAGATACGCAGTATTTT
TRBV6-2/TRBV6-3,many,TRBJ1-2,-,CASSLGGAGPNYGYTF,TGTGCCAGCAGTTTGGGCGGCGCAGGTCCCAACTATGGCTACACCTTC
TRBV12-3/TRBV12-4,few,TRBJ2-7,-,CASSLVGQLSYEQYF,TGTGCCAGCAGTTTAGTTGGACAGTTATCCTACGAGCAGTACTTC
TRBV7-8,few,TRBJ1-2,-,CASSADSHTSYGYTF,TGTGCCAGCAGCGCCGACAGCCACACTTCCTATGGCTACACCTTC
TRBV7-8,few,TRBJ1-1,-,CASSRSTGSPTEAFF,TGTGCCAGCAGCCGGTCGACAGGATCTCCTACAGAAGCTTTCTTT
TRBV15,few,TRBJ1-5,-,CATSRDPGYNQPQHF,TGTGCCACCAGCAGAGATCCAGGGTACAATCAGCCCCAGCATTTT
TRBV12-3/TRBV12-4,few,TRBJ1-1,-,CASSLRSWLGMNTEAFF,TGTGCCAGCAGTTTAAGATCCTGGCTCGGAATGAACACTGAAGCTTTCTTT
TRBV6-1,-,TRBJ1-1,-,CASSGTTPNTEAFF,TGTGCCAGCAGTGGGACGACACCGAACACTGAAGCTTTCTTT
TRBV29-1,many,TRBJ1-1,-,CSVRREVTEAFF,TGCAGCGTGCGGCGTGAGGTGACTGAAGCTTTCTTT
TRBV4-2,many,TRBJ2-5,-,CASSQDQAETQYF,TGTGCCAGCAGCCAAGATCAGGCGGAGACCCAGTACTTC
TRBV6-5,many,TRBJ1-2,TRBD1,CASAYLQGPYGYTF,TGTGCCAGCGCCTACCTACAGGGGCCCTATGGCTACACCTTC
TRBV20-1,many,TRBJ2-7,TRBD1,CSATTGQRIEQYF,TGCAGTGCTACGACAGGGCAGCGGATCGAGCAGTACTTC
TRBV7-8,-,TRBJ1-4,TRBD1,CASSLYRGRLPNEKLFF,TGTGCCAGCAGCCTTTACAGGGGGCGCTTGCCTAATGAAAAACTGTTTTTT
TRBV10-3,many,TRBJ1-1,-,CAISEGGRTEAFF,TGTGCCATCAGTGAGGGGGGGAGGACTGAAGCTTTCTTT
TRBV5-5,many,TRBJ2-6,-,CASSLFDTGQTVAGANVLTF,TGTGCCAGCAGCTTATTCGATACGGGCCAAACAGTGGCTGGGGCCAACGTCCTGACTTTC
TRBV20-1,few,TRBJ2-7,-,CSAKAETGEQYF,TGCAGTGCTAAAGCCGAGACGGGGGAGCAGTACTTC
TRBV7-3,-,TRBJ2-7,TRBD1,CASSQGGFGEQYF,TGTGCCAGCAGCCAAGGGGGCTTCGGGGAGCAGTACTTC
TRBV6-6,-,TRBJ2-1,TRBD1,CATGQGSGNEQFF,TGTGCCACGGGACAGGGGTCCGGGAATGAGCAGTTCTTC
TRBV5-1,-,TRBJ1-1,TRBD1,CASSLEGGSEAFF,TGCGCCAGCAGCTTGGAAGGGGGCAGTGAAGCTTTCTTT
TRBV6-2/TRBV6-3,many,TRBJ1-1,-,CASRLTGANTEAFF,TGTGCCAGCAGGTTGACAGGAGCTAACACTGAAGCTTTCTTT
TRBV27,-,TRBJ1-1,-,CASSLSKTANTEAFF,TGTGCCAGCAGTTTATCGAAAACAGCAAACACTGAAGCTTTCTTT
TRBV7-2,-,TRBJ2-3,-,CASSLGAKGSTDTQYF,TGTGCCAGCAGCTTAGGGGCCAAAGGGAGCACAGATACGCAGTATTTT
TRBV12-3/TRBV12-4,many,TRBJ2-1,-,CASSRGGTNNEQFF,TGTGCCAGCAGTAGAGGCGGGACGAACAATGAGCAGTTCTTC
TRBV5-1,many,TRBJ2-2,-,CASSWGIGRGELFF,TGCGCCAGCAGCTGGGGTATTGGGCGCGGGGAGCTGTTTTTT
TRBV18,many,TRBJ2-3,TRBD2,CASSRTSGTDTQYF,TGTGCCAGCTCTAGGACTAGCGGCACAGATACGCAGTATTTT
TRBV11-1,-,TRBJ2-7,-,CASSSGRLRDEQYF,TGTGCCAGCAGCTCGGGACGGCTGCGGGACGAGCAGTACTTC
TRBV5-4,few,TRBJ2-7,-,CASSLGLDRTYEQYF,TGTGCCAGCAGCTTGGGACTGGACCGGACCTACGAGCAGTACTTC
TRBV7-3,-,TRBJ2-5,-,CASSSLHSGTQYF,TGTGCCAGCAGCTCCTTGCATTCGGGGACCCAGTACTTC
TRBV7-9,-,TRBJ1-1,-,CASIYAAGLNTEAFF,TGTGCCAGCATTTACGCAGCGGGCTTGAACACTGAAGCTTTCTTT
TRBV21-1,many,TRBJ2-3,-,CASSKVLFVGEVDTQYF,TGTGCCAGCAGCAAAGTCCTCTTTGTGGGGGAGGTAGATACGCAGTATTTT
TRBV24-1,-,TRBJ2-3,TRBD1,CATSDQSLGQGSDTQYF,TGTGCCACCAGTGACCAATCCCTCGGACAGGGGTCAGATACGCAGTATTTT
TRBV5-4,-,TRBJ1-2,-,CASSLPDYGYTF,TGTGCCAGCAGCTTGCCAGACTATGGCTACACCTTC
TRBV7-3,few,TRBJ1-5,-,CASSINSGIGNQPQHF,TGTGCCAGCAGCATAAATTCAGGGATAGGAAATCAGCCCCAGCATTTT
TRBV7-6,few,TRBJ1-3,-,CASSLRPSGNTIYF,TGTGCCAGCAGCCTCCGACCGTCTGGAAACACCATATATTTT
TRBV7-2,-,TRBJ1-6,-,CASTPQAGDYNSPLHF,TGTGCCAGCACCCCCCAGGCAGGGGATTATAATTCACCCCTCCACTTT
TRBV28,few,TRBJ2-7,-,CASSSGDRRYEQYF,TGTGCCAGCAGTTCGGGGGACAGAAGATACGAGCAGTACTTC
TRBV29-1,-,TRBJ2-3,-,CSVEGAFSTDTQYF,TGCAGCGTTGAGGGCGCCTTTAGCACAGATACGCAGTATTTT
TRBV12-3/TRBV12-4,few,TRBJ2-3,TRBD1,CASSFGQASTDTQYF,TGTGCCAGCAGTTTCGGACAGGCTAGCACAGATACGCAGTATTTT
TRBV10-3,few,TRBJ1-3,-,CAISESSVAGNTIYF,TGTGCCATCAGTGAGTCGTCCGTCGCTGGAAACACCATATATTTT
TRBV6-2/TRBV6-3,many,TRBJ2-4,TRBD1,CASRQGPAKNIQYF,TGTGCCAGCAGACAGGGGCCCGCCAAAAACATTCAGTACTTC
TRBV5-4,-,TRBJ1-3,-,CASLIDPAGNTIYF,TGTGCCAGCCTGATCGACCCGGCCGGAAACACCATATATTTT
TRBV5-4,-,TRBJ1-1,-,CASSLAGALEAFF,TGTGCCAGCAGCTTGGCCGGGGCGCTCGAAGCTTTCTTT
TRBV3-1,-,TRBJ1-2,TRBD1,CASSQEGQGPYGYTF,TGTGCCAGCAGCCAAGAAGGACAGGGACCTTATGGCTACACCTTC
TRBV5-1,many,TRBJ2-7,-,CASSSDYPGEQYF,TGCGCCAGCAGCTCGGACTACCCTGGGGAGCAGTACTTC
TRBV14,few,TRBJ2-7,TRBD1,CASSHSPTGTEQYF,TGTGCCAGCAGCCATAGTCCGACAGGGACCGAGCAGTACTTC
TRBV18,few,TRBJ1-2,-,CASSPVSQGTYGYTF,TGTGCCAGCTCACCAGTTTCACAGGGTACTTATGGCTACACCTTC
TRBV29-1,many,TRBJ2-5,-,CSVVPPGGETQYF,TGCAGCGTTGTTCCCCCAGGTGGGGAGACCCAGTACTTC
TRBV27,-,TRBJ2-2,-,CASSYGTVTGELFF,TGTGCCAGCAGTTATGGGACGGTCACCGGGGAGCTGTTTTTT
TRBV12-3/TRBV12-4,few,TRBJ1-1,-,CASSLNRLNTEAFF,TGTGCCAGCAGTTTAAACAGGTTGAACACTGAAGCTTTCTTT
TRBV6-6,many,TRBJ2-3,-,CASIRGAVSTDTQYF,TGTGCCAGCATTCGGGGGGCCGTAAGCACAGATACGCAGTATTTT